The 18 T cell receptor beta chains given below trace back to one sample, sequenced in a study of T cells in Graves' hyperthyroidism and ophthalmopathy. RNA transcripts provided the source from which TCR beta CDR3 regions were amplified. In the first-round RT-PCR of the TCR CDR3, the HTBI primer set was used. TCRdb passed the multiplex PCR reads through MiXCR, listing each CDR3 protein once. Altogether fewer than 750,000 distinct CDR3 sequences are present, more than 45% being singletons, with the ten largest covering about 7.8%. Sequencing used peripheral blood or thyroid tissue (not recorded which). The receptor source for this set is a woman under 30 with Graves' hyperthyroidism.

There are many counts of this clonotype. The chain recombines TRBV5-5 with TRBJ1-5; D gene unclear. The germline gives CDR1 SGHKS, CDR2 YYEKEE (reference sequence). V lost 3 bases and J lost 11, with 21 bases in between. There are 15 residues in the CDR3. This CDR3 reads CASSSNQLRASAQHF. The DNA for the CDR3 is TGTGCCAGCAGCTCAAACCAATTACGGGCGTCGGCCCAGCATTTT.

This clonotype was counted a single time. This chain joins TRBV9 and TRBJ2-3; 8 positions match TRBD1. The V gene end was trimmed by 0 bases and the J gene end by 1 base; junction bases not matched to a gene: 4. Germline V CDR1 and CDR2: SGDLS, YYNGEE. The CDR3 is 16 residues long. The CDR3 is CASSVAAGGGTDTQYF. Written as DNA, the CDR3 is TGTGCCAGCAGCGTAGCTGCAGGGGGCGGCACAGATACGCAGTATTTT.

The rearrangement joins TRBV2 to TRBJ1-1; 8 bases line up with TRBD1. V shed 8 bases, J shed 7 bases, and the junction held 12 bases outside the gene matches. The CDR3 spans 14 residues. Looked up from germline, CDR1 is SNHLY and CDR2 is FYNNEI. The CDR3 loop reads CASEKSDRGVEAFF. CDR3 nucleotides: TGTGCCAGCGAAAAAAGCGACAGGGGAGTTGAAGCTTTCTTT.

With regard to this clonotype: Being one base from a much bigger clone, this may be a read error. The chain combines TRBV6-6 with TRBJ2-7; 7 positions match TRBD1. The CDR3 extends over 16 amino acids. Germline-derived CDR1 and CDR2 are MNHNY and SVGAGI (reference sequence). Unmatched junction bases numbered 11, after V lost 4 bases and J lost 2 bases. The CDR3 DNA reads TGTGCCAGCAGTTTCTATCCCGGGACAGAAGCCTACGAGCAGTACTTC. Translating it yields CASSFYPGTEAYEQYF.

As to this clonotype: With a much larger clone just one base away, this may be a read error. DNA for the CDR3: TGTGCCAGCAGCTTGCCCCCAAACCATGGCTACACCTTC. This sequence encodes CASSLPPNHGYTF. The J gene is TRBJ1-2, the V gene TRBV12-3 or TRBV12-4; D call uncertain. V was pared by 6 bases and J by 6 bases, with 14 bases between. The CDR3 sequence is 13 residues long.

About this clonotype itself: One base away lies a much larger clone, so this may be a sequencing read error. The chain recombines TRBV10-3 with TRBJ2-5; 9 nucleotides line up with TRBD2. The V segment lost 4 bases and the J segment 4 bases; nucleotides outside the gene matches: 4. Germline V gives CDR1 ENHRY, CDR2 SYGVKD. The CDR3 extends over 14 amino acids. The CDR3 nucleotides are TGTGCCATCAGTGGGGCTAGCGGGGTAGAGACCCAGTACTTC. Its translation is CAISGASGVETQYF.

At least ten counts were recorded for this clonotype. The chain employs TRBV7-8 and TRBJ1-5; possibly TRBD1 for D (6 bases). Germline V gives CDR1 SGHVS, CDR2 FQNEAQ. The CDR3 contains 16 residues. V lost 3 bases to trimming and J lost 6 bases, with 18 bases between them. Here the CDR3 reads CASSFGGARVVQPQHF. The CDR3 DNA is TGTGCCAGCAGCTTCGGGGGGGCCAGGGTCGTTCAGCCCCAGCATTTT.

Ten or more counts support this clonotype. This chain links TRBV20-1 with TRBJ2-7; no reliable D call. There are 12 residues in the CDR3. Germline V gene sequence: CDR1 DFQATT, CDR2 SNEGSKA (reference sequence). V dropped 1 base and J dropped 2 bases, with 6 bases sitting between them. CDR3 loop: CSARGPTYEQYF. The DNA of the CDR3 is TGCAGTGCTAGAGGACCCACCTACGAGCAGTACTTC.

Ten or more counts support this clonotype. The CDR3 sequence is CATSRWTENSPLHF. The CDR3 DNA is TGTGCCACCAGCAGGTGGACAGAAAATTCACCCCTCCACTTT. The chain uses TRBV15 and TRBJ1-6; possible D gene TRBD1, 6 bases. The CDR3 loop spans 14 amino acids. The V and J ends lost 3 bases and 7 bases respectively, with 10 bases between them. CDR1 and CDR2 (germline): LNHNV, YYDKDF (reference sequence).

This clonotype showed up many times. The gene calls are TRBV27 and TRBJ1-5; a weak D match, TRBD1 (5 bases). The CDR3 has 13 amino acids. With 4 bases removed from V and 13 bases from J, the gap between germline ends came to 17 bases. Germline loops: CDR1 MNHEY, CDR2 SMNVEV (reference sequence). CDR3 in amino acids: CASSSRDGLRQHF. The CDR3 region has the DNA TGTGCCAGCAGTTCCCGGGACGGCTTGCGACAGCATTTT.

In this sample, this clonotype turned up many times. The V call is TRBV6-2 or TRBV6-3, the J call TRBJ1-5; D gene unclear. The germline V gene encodes CDR1 MNHEY and CDR2 SVGEGT. The CDR3 loop spans 14 amino acids. V shed 7 bases and J shed 5 bases, with 15 bases lying between them. The CDR3 sequence is CASKAPETYQPQHF. DNA of the CDR3: TGTGCCAGCAAGGCCCCTGAGACGTATCAGCCCCAGCATTTT.

The chain couples TRBV29-1 to TRBJ1-1; D is unclear. From germline, CDR1 is SQVTM and CDR2 ANQGSEA. There are 13 residues in the CDR3. V dropped 8 bases and J dropped 0 bases, with 13 bases sitting between them. CDR3 residues: CSLGALMNTEAFF. The CDR3 nucleotides are TGCAGCTTAGGCGCGCTCATGAACACTGAAGCTTTCTTT.

There are many counts of this clonotype. This chain uses TRBV6-1 with TRBJ1-5, with D perhaps TRBD1 (6 bases). Germline CDR1 is MNHNS and CDR2 is SASEGT. This CDR3 is 15 amino acids long. V was shortened by 2 bases and J by 2 bases, with 10 bases between the two germline ends. The CDR3 is CASSELGGGNQPQHF. In nucleotides, the CDR3 is TGTGCCAGCAGTGAATTGGGGGGCGGCAATCAGCCCCAGCATTTT.

This clonotype was observed a handful of times. The chain has TRBV10-3 and TRBJ2-3; D remains unclear. Per germline, CDR1 ENHRY and CDR2 SYGVKD. V lost 3 bases, J lost 6 bases, and 7 bases lay in between. The CDR3 has 12 residues. Here the CDR3 reads CAISESADTQYF. The DNA of the CDR3 is TGTGCCATCAGTGAATCGGCTGATACGCAGTATTTT.

About this clonotype: No DNA is shown, since the ends of the CDR3 on it are uncertain; the CDR3 is the one TCRdb lists. The rearrangement uses TRBV7-2 and TRBJ2-2; TRBD2 is the table's D call and was not checked against the DNA. CDR1 is SGHTA and CDR2 is FQGNSA in the germline V gene. The CDR3 comprises 15 residues, both ends counted. The CDR3 sequence is CASSLRGLLPGSCFF.

This clonotype was detected only once. Relative to the germline gene, one junction end is altered; a read error may explain this. This chain connects TRBV9 to TRBJ1-6; D gene unclear. Germline V gene data show CDR1 as SGDLS and CDR2 as YYNGEE. This CDR3 has 8 amino acids. CDR3 nucleotides: TGCGCCAGCAGCCACGTGCCATTT. This gives the protein CASSHVPF.

The chain joins TRBV27 to TRBJ1-2; perhaps TRBD1 as D (5 bases). This CDR3 spans 14 amino acids. V dropped 3 bases and J dropped 4 bases, with 12 bases sitting between them. Germline CDR1 reads MNHEY; CDR2 reads SMNVEV (reference sequence). CDR3 sequence reads: CASSFRGAGYGYTF. The DNA for the CDR3 is TGTGCCAGCAGTTTCCGGGGCGCGGGCTATGGCTACACCTTC.

Turning to this clonotype: A much larger clonotype is one base distant, so this may be a read error. V and J are TRBV5-5 and TRBJ2-5; tentatively, D is TRBD2 (6 bases). This CDR3 spans 15 amino acids. CDR1 and CDR2 from the germline V gene are SGHKS and YYEKEE (reference sequence). CDR3 sequence (DNA): TGTGCCTGCAGCTTGGTACTAGCCTACACAGAGACCCAGTACTTC. Amino acid sequence: CACSLVLAYTETQYF.